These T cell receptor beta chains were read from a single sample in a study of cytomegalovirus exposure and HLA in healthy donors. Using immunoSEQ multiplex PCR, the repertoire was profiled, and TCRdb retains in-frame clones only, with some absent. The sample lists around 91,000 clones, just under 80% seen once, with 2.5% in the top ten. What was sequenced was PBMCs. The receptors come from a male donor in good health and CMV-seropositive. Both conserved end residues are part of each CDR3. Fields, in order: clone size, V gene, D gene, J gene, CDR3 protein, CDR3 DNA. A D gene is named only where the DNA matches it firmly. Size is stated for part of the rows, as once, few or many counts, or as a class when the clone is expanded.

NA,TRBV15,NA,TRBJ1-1,CATLRGRGNTEAFF,TGTGCCACCTTGAGGGGCAGGGGGAACACTGAAGCTTTCTTT
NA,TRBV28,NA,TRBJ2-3,CASNRPGFSTDTQYF,TGTGCCAGCAACCGCCCCGGGTTTAGCACAGATACGCAGTATTTT
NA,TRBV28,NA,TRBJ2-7,CASSGVSPTGEQYF,TGTGCCAGCAGCGGAGTTTCCCCCACTGGCGAGCAGTACTTC
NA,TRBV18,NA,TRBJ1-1,CASSPLKTGGNTEAFF,TGTGCCAGCTCACCGCTTAAAACCGGGGGGAACACTGAAGCTTTCTTT
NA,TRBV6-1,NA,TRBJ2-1,CASPQGGTLYNEQFF,TGTGCCAGTCCGCAAGGCGGGACTCTCTACAATGAGCAGTTCTTC
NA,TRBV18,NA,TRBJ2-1,CASSPPNRLNNEQFF,TGTGCCAGCTCACCACCCAACAGATTGAACAATGAGCAGTTCTTC
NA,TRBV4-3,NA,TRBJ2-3,CASSQGPRASTDTQYF,TGCGCCAGCAGCCAAGGGCCCAGGGCGAGCACAGATACGCAGTATTTT
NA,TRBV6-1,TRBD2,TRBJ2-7,CASSSGLAGYEQYF,TGTGCCAGCAGTTCGGGACTAGCGGGTTACGAGCAGTACTTC
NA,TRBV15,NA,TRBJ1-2,CATSRDDKGGYTF,TGTGCCACCAGCAGAGATGATAAGGGGGGCTACACCTTC
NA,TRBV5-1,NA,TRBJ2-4,CASSLEVAKNIQYF,TGCGCCAGCAGCTTAGAGGTAGCCAAAAACATTCAGTACTTC
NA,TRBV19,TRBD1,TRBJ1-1,CASSIWDRGKLTEAFF,TGTGCCAGTAGTATATGGGACAGGGGAAAACTCACTGAAGCTTTCTTT
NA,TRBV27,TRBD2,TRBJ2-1,CASNPLGVSGVYNEQFF,TGTGCCAGCAACCCCCTCGGGGTTAGCGGGGTCTACAATGAGCAGTTCTTC
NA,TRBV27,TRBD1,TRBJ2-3,CASRSMGQGPDTQYF,TGTGCCAGCAGGTCGATGGGACAGGGGCCAGATACGCAGTATTTT
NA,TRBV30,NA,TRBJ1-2,CAWSTVDGYGYTF,TGTGCCTGGAGTACTGTAGACGGGTATGGCTACACCTTC
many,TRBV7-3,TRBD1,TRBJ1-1,CASSLMTGPTEAFF,TGTGCCAGCAGCTTAATGACAGGGCCCACTGAAGCTTTCTTT
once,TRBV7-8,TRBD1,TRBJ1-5,CASSTGQGGNQPQHF,TGTGCCAGCAGCACAGGACAGGGGGGGAATCAGCCCCAGCATTTT
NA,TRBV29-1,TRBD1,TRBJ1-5,CSVRTGSNQPQHF,TGCAGCGTTAGGACAGGGAGCAATCAGCCCCAGCATTTT
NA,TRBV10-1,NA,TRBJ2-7,CASNNQGHEQYF,TGCGCCAGCAATAACCAGGGCCACGAGCAGTACTTC
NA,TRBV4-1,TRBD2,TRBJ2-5,CASSRTSGVQETQYF,TGCGCCAGCAGCCGGACTAGCGGGGTCCAAGAGACCCAGTACTTC
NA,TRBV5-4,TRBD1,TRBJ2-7,CASSVGDRGFSYEQYF,TGTGCCAGCAGCGTCGGGGACAGGGGGTTCTCCTACGAGCAGTACTTC
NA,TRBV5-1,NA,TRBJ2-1,CASSFQAGVGYNEQFF,TGCGCCAGCAGCTTCCAGGCAGGGGTTGGCTACAATGAGCAGTTCTTC
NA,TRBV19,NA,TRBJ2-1,CASSINRVNNEQFF,TGTGCCAGTAGTATTAACAGGGTTAACAATGAGCAGTTCTTC
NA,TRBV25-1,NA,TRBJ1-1,CASSVTEYGTEAFF,TGTGCCAGCAGTGTAACAGAGTACGGAACTGAAGCTTTCTTT
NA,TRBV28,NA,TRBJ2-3,CASSLPTTSTDTQYF,TGTGCCAGCAGTTTACCGACAACTAGCACAGATACGCAGTATTTT
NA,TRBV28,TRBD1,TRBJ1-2,CASSKTGGFSSGYTF,TGTGCCAGCAGCAAGACAGGGGGGTTTTCGAGTGGCTACACCTTC
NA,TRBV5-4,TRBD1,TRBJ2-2,CASSLPAGGNTGELFF,TGTGCCAGCAGCTTGCCCGCAGGGGGGAACACCGGGGAGCTGTTTTTT
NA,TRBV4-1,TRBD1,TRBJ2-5,CASSQGDGTGGETQYF,TGCGCCAGCAGCCAAGGTGATGGGACAGGGGGCGAGACCCAGTACTTC